This T cell receptor (beta chain) derives from a study of PD-1 blockade in classical Hodgkin lymphoma (TCRdb year 2020). For the study in its entirety: Nivolumab dosing was 3 mg/kg intravenously every 2 weeks, continuing until either disease progression or unacceptable toxicity. To define a peripheral blood immune signature of response to PD-1 blockade in classical Hodgkin lymphoma, the study combined TCR beta sequencing with CyTOF. The full study reports these points: The study covered only a single clinical trial cohort, and the causes of the repertoire differences, possibly disease activity or prior therapy, were still not defined. CD4+ but not CD8+ TCR diversity rose significantly by C4D1 (p=0.0027 vs p=0.16), most apparent in complete responders (p=0.02). Baseline TCR diversity was reported to be lower in newly diagnosed patients than in healthy donors, and even lower in relapsed/refractory patients. Lower diversity was observed in patients in whom nivolumab was started less than 1 year after ASCT, and these patients were excluded from later analyses so that confounding by immune reconstitution would be avoided. Trial patients achieving complete response had baseline diversity similar to newly diagnosed patients, whereas partial responders and progressors had significantly lower diversity.

A single count supports this clone. The specificity of this receptor is unknown. Base qualities are not at hand, and no much larger clone is one base apart. The meaning of the sample's time point label: cycle 2 day 1 (C2D1) of nivolumab. Relapse after autologous stem cell transplantation had occurred in all trial patients, and cohorts A, B and C were distinguished by prior brentuximab vedotin exposure. The trial cohort comprised some 60 patients with relapsed/refractory classical Hodgkin lymphoma whose best overall responses were complete response, partial response or progressive disease. Single-agent nivolumab was administered to trial patients in the multi-cohort phase II CheckMate 205 trial. Best overall response was determined by an independent review committee according to the 2007 International Working Group response criteria. Trial PBMCs were obtained immediately prior to nivolumab initiation (C1D1) and on therapy at cycle 2 day 1 and cycle 4 day 1. Peripheral blood was collected in 8 mL Vacutainer Cell Preparation Tubes, from which PBMCs were isolated by centrifugation and then cryopreserved.

The V and J ends are trimmed by 6 bases and 4 bases, leaving 20 bases between them. Looking up the germline V gene yields CDR1 LGHNT and CDR2 FRNRAP. CDR3 length: 16 amino acids, cysteine to phenylalanine. The sequence is cut down to CDR3 DNA, 48 bases in frame from base 1. Genomic DNA was isolated using the Qiagen DNeasy kit from unsorted PBMCs as well as from negatively selected CD4+ and CD8+ fractions. Amplification of TCR beta CDR3 regions was done by immunoSEQ multiplex PCR with primers that anneal to V and J segments. A synthetic immune receptor repertoire was used to minimize amplification bias, and any remaining bias was removed computationally after sequencing. For the original study's pipeline: Repertoire diversity was quantified as the Shannon entropy index using custom Python scripts. Unsorted, CD4+ and CD8+ repertoires were analyzed separately, except for combined analyses in which CD4+ and CD8+ sequences were merged in silico. A clone counted as expanded when the clone's frequency after treatment rose at least 2-fold relative to C1D1, and clones undetected at baseline were given a pseudocount of 0.5. Singleton clones were defined as clones with 0 or 1 copy at C1D1, and non-singleton clones were defined as clones with 2 or more copies. Clones expanded in unsorted samples were labelled as CD4+, CD8+ or unknown by matching protein sequences in sorted samples from the same patient. Wilcoxon tests were applied to paired samples to test diversity changes from C1D1 to C4D1. Drawn from immuneACCESS, this table holds only the in-frame rearrangements with V and J called that TCRdb kept. Clones are partly lost; checked studies trace under half to an unresolved V gene and leave the rest unexplained. The DNA gave D and trimming, while V, J and clone size come from that table. In this sample the table shows some 96,000 clones, approximately 80% of which occur a single time. 15% to 20% of the sample is taken by the ten largest.

The source of this sequence is a human donor with classical Hodgkin lymphoma. This sample comprised peripheral blood mononuclear cells (PBMCs), obtained before the second cycle of nivolumab. Recombination connected TRBV12-5 to TRBJ2-3; the D region is possibly TRBD1 or TRBD2, each matching across 5 bases. The DNA sequence follows: TGTGCTAGTGGAAAAGGGACCTTTGGGGTCGCAGATACGCAGTATTTT. This is translated as CASGKGTFGVADTQYF.